The 22 T cell receptor beta chains below all came from one sample that was sequenced in a study of T cell repertoires and HLA-DP antigens. Profiling relied on immunoSEQ multiplex PCR, and the TCRdb table lists in-frame clones only, not all of them. The sample yields approximately 73,000 clones, around 80% seen once. What these receptors recognize is not known. Specimen: CD4+ T cells from PBMCs. These receptors were obtained from a man aged 60 to 69 in good health and CMV-seronegative.

The CDR3 region is CAWRQGLAGNTGELFF. The DNA of the CDR3 is TGTGCCTGGAGGCAGGGACTAGCGGGGAACACCGGGGAGCTGTTTTTT. The chain carries TRBV30 and TRBJ2-2; 12 bases fit TRBD2. The V gene end was trimmed by 3 bases and the J gene end by 1 base; junction bases not matched to a gene: 3. This CDR3 contains 16 residues. Germline-derived CDR1 and CDR2 are GTSNPN and SVGIG (reference sequence).

The chain has TRBV19 and TRBJ1-1; D remains unclear. Germline CDR1 reads LNHDA; CDR2 reads SQIVND (reference sequence). The germline V and J ends were trimmed by 7 bases and 1 base, with 10 bases remaining between them. This CDR3 has 13 amino acids. CDR3 protein: CASTRAGNTEAFF. Here the CDR3 DNA reads TGTGCCAGTACTCGGGCGGGGAACACTGAAGCTTTCTTT.

V is TRBV6-6 and J is TRBJ2-3, with 8 bases matching TRBD2. V dropped 2 bases and J dropped 1; count of bases not matched to a gene: 2. The CDR3 length is 15 residues. Germline V CDR1 and CDR2: MNHNY, SVGAGI (reference sequence). The DNA of the CDR3 is TGTGCCAGCAGTTACGGGCGGGGGGGCACAGATACGCAGTATTTT. It yields the protein CASSYGRGGTDTQYF.

The V and J genes are TRBV5-4 and TRBJ2-1, with a possible D match to TRBD2 (7 bases). This CDR3 contains 15 residues. Trimming left V 4 bases short and J 6 bases short, with 17 bases between. Germline V lookup: CDR1 SGHNT, CDR2 YYREEE (reference sequence). CDR3 in amino acids: CASSRGAPAGNEQFF. In DNA, the CDR3 is TGTGCCAGCAGCCGGGGGGCCCCCGCTGGCAATGAGCAGTTCTTC.

The table lists this clone with a few counts. Different DNA sequences within this sample yield the same CDR3. The V gene is TRBV14, the J gene TRBJ1-1; tentative D call: TRBD1 (6 bases). CDR1 SGHDN and CDR2 FVKESK come from the germline V gene. V lost 7 bases and J 5 bases, leaving 23 bases between the germline ends. The CDR3 is 16 residues long. The CDR3 sequence is CASTDLGGLDWTEAFF. The CDR3 nucleotides read TGTGCCAGCACCGATTTGGGGGGGCTCGACTGGACTGAAGCTTTCTTT.

The chain links TRBV19 to TRBJ2-1; 12 bases map to TRBD2. V shed 5 bases, J shed 8 bases, and the junction held 4 bases outside the gene matches. This CDR3 is 14 amino acids long. CDR1 is LNHDA and CDR2 is SQIVND in the germline V gene (reference sequence). CDR3 sequence: CASSSTSGSHEQFF. The CDR3 nucleotides are TGTGCCAGTAGTTCGACTAGCGGGAGCCATGAGCAGTTCTTC.

The chain employs TRBV5-4 and TRBJ1-2; D perhaps matches TRBD1 (6 bases). The V end lost 1 base, the J end lost 4 bases, and 8 bases lay between the germline ends. CDR1 SGHNT and CDR2 YYREEE come from the germline V gene (reference sequence). This CDR3 comprises 13 residues. CDR3 bases: TGTGCCAGCAGCTTGAGGGGGACCTATGGCTACACCTTC. It codes for CASSLRGTYGYTF. Drawing the rest from reference TRBV5-4 and TRBJ1-2, the complete variable domain is ETGVTQSPTHLIKTRGQQVTLRCSSQSGHNTVSWYQQALGQGPQFIFQYYREEENGRGNFPPRFSGLQFPNYSSELNVNALELDDSALYLCASSLRGTYGYTFGSGTRLTVV.

The gene calls are TRBV9 and TRBJ1-3; no firm D call. The CDR3 sequence is 13 residues long. Trimming cost V 4 bases and J 0 bases, with 5 bases left between them. The V gene's germline CDR1 is SGDLS and CDR2 YYNGEE. The CDR3 is CASSPRSGNTIYF. CDR3 nucleotides: TGTGCCAGCAGCCCCCGCTCTGGAAACACCATATATTTT. Together with reference TRBV9 and TRBJ1-3, the CDR3 gives the full variable domain: DSGVTQTPKHLITATGQRVTLRCSPRSGDLSVYWYQQSLDQGLQFLIQYYNGEERAKGNILERFSAQQFPDLHSELNLSSLELGDSALYFCASSPRSGNTIYFGEGSWLTVV.

The chain links TRBV2 to TRBJ2-3; the D gene could be TRBD1 or TRBD2 (5 bases each). CDR3 length: 13 residues. Looked up from germline, CDR1 is SNHLY and CDR2 is FYNNEI. The V and J ends lost 7 bases and 1 base respectively, with 9 bases between them. CDR3 in amino acids: CASTTGRTDTQYF. CDR3 bases: TGTGCCAGCACTACGGGGCGCACAGATACGCAGTATTTT. The whole variable domain, remainder taken from reference TRBV2 and TRBJ2-3, is EPEVTQTPSHQVTQMGQEVILRCVPISNHLYFYWYRQILGQKVEFLVSFYNNEISEKSEIFDDQFSVERPDGSNFTLKIRSTKLEDSAMYFCASTTGRTDTQYFGPGTRLTVL.

This chain's CDR3 is CASSHALASAYNEQFF. The CDR3 DNA reads as TGTGCCAGCAGCCACGCATTAGCGTCTGCCTACAATGAGCAGTTCTTC. The chain carries TRBV14 and TRBJ2-1; D may be TRBD2 (5 bases). Germline CDR1 SGHDN, CDR2 FVKESK. The CDR3 has 16 amino acids. Deletions cut 3 bases from V and 2 bases from J, with 14 bases between.

This chain uses TRBV7-8 with TRBJ1-5, with a possible D match to TRBD1 (5 bases). Trimming took off 1 base at V and 11 bases at J, with 18 bases between the two ends. Germline V gene lookup returns CDR1 SGHVS and CDR2 FQNEAQ. This CDR3 contains 15 residues. As DNA, the CDR3 is TGTGCCAGCAGCTTAGAGGGGACCGGCGGTTCGGCCCAGCATTTT. It specifies CASSLEGTGGSAQHF.

This chain uses TRBV6-5 with TRBJ1-2; 9 bases fit TRBD1. J gave up 7 bases and V 0 bases, and 9 bases lay outside the gene matches. This CDR3 is built from 16 residues. Germline V gene data show CDR1 as MNHEY and CDR2 as SVGAGI. The CDR3 DNA follows: TGTGCCAGCAGTTACTCGGTGGGACAGGGAAGTCTTGGCTACACCTTC. This encodes CASSYSVGQGSLGYTF.

This clone occurred a few times. This chain connects TRBV28 to TRBJ2-7; 12 nucleotides line up with TRBD1. CDR1 MDHEN and CDR2 SYDVKM come from the germline V gene. V was pared by 1 base and J by 8 bases, with 12 bases of the junction left unmatched. CDR3 size: 17 residues. CDR3 protein: CASSLSRDRGLSVQQYF. The CDR3 region has the DNA TGTGCCAGCAGTTTATCGCGGGACAGGGGGCTCTCTGTCCAGCAGTACTTC.

The rearrangement uses TRBV19 and TRBJ2-3; D is possibly TRBD1 or TRBD2 (5 bases each). The V and J ends lost 8 bases and 1 base respectively, with 10 bases between them. Germline-derived CDR1 and CDR2 are LNHDA and SQIVND (reference sequence). The CDR3 sequence is 13 residues long. CDR3 in amino acids: CASGMGGTDTQYF. CDR3 in DNA: TGTGCCAGTGGCATGGGGGGCACAGATACGCAGTATTTT.

The V call is TRBV11-2, the J call TRBJ1-2, with unresolved D. This CDR3 is built from 14 residues. Germline V gene sequence: CDR1 SGHAT, CDR2 FQNNGV. V dropped 0 bases and J dropped 0 bases, with 5 bases sitting between them. CDR3 sequence: CASSLEPSNYGYTF. For the CDR3, the DNA is TGTGCCAGCAGCTTAGAGCCCTCTAACTATGGCTACACCTTC.

The chain links TRBV9 to TRBJ2-1, with D hard to call. V was trimmed by 0 bases and J by 7 bases, leaving 17 bases between them. Germline CDR1 and CDR2: SGDLS and YYNGEE. The CDR3 extends over 16 amino acids. The CDR3 nucleotides are TGTGCCAGCAGCGTAGACCCGGACCCTAGGGAAAATGAGCAGTTCTTC. It specifies CASSVDPDPRENEQFF.

This clone was picked up one time. The chain is built from TRBV11-3 and TRBJ2-2; no firm D call. Trimming left V 5 bases short and J 0 bases short, with 4 bases between. The CDR3 length is 13 residues. CDR1 is SGHNT, CDR2 YENEEA, per germline. CDR3 sequence: CASSPTNTGELFF. CDR3 in DNA: TGTGCCAGCAGCCCCACGAACACCGGGGAGCTGTTTTTT.

This clone was counted between two and nine times. V and J are TRBV4-1 and TRBJ1-1; a weak D match, TRBD1 (6 bases). CDR3 length: 18 amino acids. The ends were cut back, 1 base at V and 5 bases at J, with 23 bases in the middle. The V gene's germline CDR1 is MGHRA and CDR2 YSYEKL. CDR3 sequence (DNA): TGCGCCAGCAGCCAAGTATTGGGGCGGGCAGGGGAGGATACTGAAGCTTTCTTT. This codes for CASSQVLGRAGEDTEAFF.

This clone was seen a handful of times. Here the CDR3 DNA reads TGTGCCAGCAGCACGGGTGGGAGGCGTGGAGATACGCAGTATTTT. It is translated as CASSTGGRRGDTQYF. V is TRBV5-4 and J is TRBJ2-3; weak D call: TRBD2 (6 bases). Germline CDR1 reads SGHNT; CDR2 reads YYREEE (reference sequence). The V gene lost 4 bases and the J gene lost 5 bases, with 17 bases spanning the gap. CDR3 size: 15 residues. Full variable domain (rest looked up from reference TRBV5-4 and TRBJ2-3): ETGVTQSPTHLIKTRGQQVTLRCSSQSGHNTVSWYQQALGQGPQFIFQYYREEENGRGNFPPRFSGLQFPNYSSELNVNALELDDSALYLCASSTGGRRGDTQYFGPGTRLTVL.

This clone was seen more than once but under ten times. This chain joins TRBV6-5 and TRBJ1-5; no clear D gene. Germline assignment: CDR1 MNHEY and CDR2 SVGAGI. This CDR3 is 14 amino acids long. Trimming stripped 6 bases from V and 5 bases from J, with 14 bases between. This CDR3 reads CASRSSGTDQPQHF. The CDR3 DNA is TGTGCCAGCAGAAGTTCAGGTACCGATCAGCCCCAGCATTTT.

This chain uses TRBV11-2 with TRBJ1-1, with a tentative D call TRBD1 (5 bases). The CDR3 has 14 residues. Deletions cut 5 bases from V and 4 bases from J, with 14 bases between. Germline V lookup: CDR1 SGHAT, CDR2 FQNNGV. The CDR3 DNA sequence: TGTGCCAGCAGCAGGGTCCCGGGGGGCACTGAAGCTTTCTTT. The encoded protein is CASSRVPGGTEAFF.

This sequence joins TRBV30 and TRBJ2-5; 7 bases are shared with TRBD1. There are 14 residues in the CDR3. Trimming took 3 bases from V and 9 from J; bases not matched to a gene: 13. In germline, CDR1 is GTSNPN, CDR2 SVGIG (reference sequence). CDR3 in amino acids: CAWSRGQSREAQYF. The CDR3 DNA reads TGTGCCTGGAGCCGGGGACAGAGCCGTGAGGCCCAGTACTTC.